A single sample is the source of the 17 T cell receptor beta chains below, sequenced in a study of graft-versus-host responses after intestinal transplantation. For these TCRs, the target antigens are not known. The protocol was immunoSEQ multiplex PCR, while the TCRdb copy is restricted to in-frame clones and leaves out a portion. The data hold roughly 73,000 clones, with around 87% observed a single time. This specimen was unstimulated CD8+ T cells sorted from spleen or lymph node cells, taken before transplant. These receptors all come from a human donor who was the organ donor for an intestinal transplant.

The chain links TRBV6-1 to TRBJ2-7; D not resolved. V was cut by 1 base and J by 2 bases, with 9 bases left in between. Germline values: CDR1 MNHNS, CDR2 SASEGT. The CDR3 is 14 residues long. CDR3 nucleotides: TGTGCCAGCAGTGAAGGGGATCCAACCTACGAGCAGTACTTC. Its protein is CASSEGDPTYEQYF.

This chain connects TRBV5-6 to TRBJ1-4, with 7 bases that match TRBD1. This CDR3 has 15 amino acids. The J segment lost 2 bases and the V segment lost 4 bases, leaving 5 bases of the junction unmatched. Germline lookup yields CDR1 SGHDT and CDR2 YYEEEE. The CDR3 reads CASSSGTVTNEKLFF. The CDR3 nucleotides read TGTGCCAGCAGCAGCGGGACAGTTACTAATGAAAAACTGTTTTTT.

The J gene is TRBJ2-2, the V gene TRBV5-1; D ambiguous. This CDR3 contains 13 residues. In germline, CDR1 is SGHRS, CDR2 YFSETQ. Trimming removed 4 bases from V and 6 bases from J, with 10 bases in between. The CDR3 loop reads CASSPPAAGELFF. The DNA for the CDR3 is TGCGCCAGCAGCCCCCCGGCAGCCGGGGAGCTGTTTTTT.

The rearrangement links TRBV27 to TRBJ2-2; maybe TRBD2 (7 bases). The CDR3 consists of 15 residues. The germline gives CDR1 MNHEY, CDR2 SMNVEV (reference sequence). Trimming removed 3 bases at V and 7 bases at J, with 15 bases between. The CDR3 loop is CASSFGGGGGGELFF. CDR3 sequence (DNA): TGTGCCAGCAGTTTCGGCGGGGGCGGTGGCGGGGAGCTGTTTTTT.

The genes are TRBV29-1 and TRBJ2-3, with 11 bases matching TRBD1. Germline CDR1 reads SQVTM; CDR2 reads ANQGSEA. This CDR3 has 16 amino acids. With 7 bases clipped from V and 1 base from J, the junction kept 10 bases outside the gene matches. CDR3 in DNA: TGCAGCGACACCACGGACAGGGGGCCGGGCACAGATACGCAGTATTTT. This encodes CSDTTDRGPGTDTQYF.

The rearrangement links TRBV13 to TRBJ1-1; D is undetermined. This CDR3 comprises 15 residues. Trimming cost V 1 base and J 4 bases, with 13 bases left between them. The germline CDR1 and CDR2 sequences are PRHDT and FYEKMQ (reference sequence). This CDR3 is CASSLDPETFTEAFF. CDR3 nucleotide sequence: TGTGCCAGCAGCTTAGATCCCGAGACCTTCACTGAAGCTTTCTTT.

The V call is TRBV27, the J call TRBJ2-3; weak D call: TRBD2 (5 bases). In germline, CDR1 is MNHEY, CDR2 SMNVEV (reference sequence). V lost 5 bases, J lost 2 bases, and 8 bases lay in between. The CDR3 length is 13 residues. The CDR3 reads CASSTGYTDTQYF. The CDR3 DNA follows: TGTGCCAGCAGTACGGGGTACACAGATACGCAGTATTTT.

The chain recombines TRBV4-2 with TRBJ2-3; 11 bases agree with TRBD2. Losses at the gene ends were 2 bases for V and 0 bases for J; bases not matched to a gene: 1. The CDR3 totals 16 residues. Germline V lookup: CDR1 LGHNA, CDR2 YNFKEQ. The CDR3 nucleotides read TGTGCCAGCAGCCAATGGACTAGCGGGAGCACAGATACGCAGTATTTT. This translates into CASSQWTSGSTDTQYF.

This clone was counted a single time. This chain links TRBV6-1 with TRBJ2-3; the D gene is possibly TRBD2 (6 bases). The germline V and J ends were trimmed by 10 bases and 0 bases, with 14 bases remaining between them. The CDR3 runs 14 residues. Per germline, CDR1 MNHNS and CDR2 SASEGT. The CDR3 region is CATPRGESTDTQYF. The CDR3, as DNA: TGTGCCACCCCCCGCGGGGAGAGCACAGATACGCAGTATTTT.

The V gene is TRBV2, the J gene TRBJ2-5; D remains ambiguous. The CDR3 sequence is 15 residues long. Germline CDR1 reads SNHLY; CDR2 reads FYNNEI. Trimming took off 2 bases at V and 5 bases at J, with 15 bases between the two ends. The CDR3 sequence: CASSESIPIVETQYF. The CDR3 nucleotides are TGTGCCAGCAGTGAATCTATCCCGATTGTTGAGACCCAGTACTTC.

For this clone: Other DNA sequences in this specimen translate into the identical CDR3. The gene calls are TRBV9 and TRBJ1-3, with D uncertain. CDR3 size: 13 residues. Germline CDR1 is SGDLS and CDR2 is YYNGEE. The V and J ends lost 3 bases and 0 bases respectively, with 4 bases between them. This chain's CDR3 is CASSDSSGNTIYF. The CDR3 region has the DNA TGTGCCAGCAGCGATAGCTCTGGAAACACCATATATTTT.

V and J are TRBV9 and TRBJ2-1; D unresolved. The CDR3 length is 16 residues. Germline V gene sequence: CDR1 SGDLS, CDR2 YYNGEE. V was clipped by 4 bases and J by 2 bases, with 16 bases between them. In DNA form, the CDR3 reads TGTGCCAGCAGCTCTGCCCTCGGGCCAACCTACAATGAGCAGTTCTTC. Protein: CASSSALGPTYNEQFF.

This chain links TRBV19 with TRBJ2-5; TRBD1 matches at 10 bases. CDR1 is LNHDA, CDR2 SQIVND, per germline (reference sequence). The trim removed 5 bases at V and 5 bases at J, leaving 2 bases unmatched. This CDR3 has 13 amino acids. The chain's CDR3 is CASSPTGGETQYF. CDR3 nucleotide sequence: TGTGCCAGTAGTCCGACAGGGGGCGAGACCCAGTACTTC. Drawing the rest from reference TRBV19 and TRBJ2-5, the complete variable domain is DGGITQSPKYLFRKEGQNVTLSCEQNLNHDAMYWYRQDPGQGLRLIYYSQIVNDFQKGDIAEGYSVSREKKESFPLTVTSAQKNPTAFYLCASSPTGGETQYFGPGTRLLVL.

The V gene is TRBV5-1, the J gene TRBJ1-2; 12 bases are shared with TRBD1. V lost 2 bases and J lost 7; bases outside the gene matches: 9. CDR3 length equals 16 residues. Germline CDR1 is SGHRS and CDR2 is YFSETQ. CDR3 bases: TGCGCCAGCAGCTTCAGATCCGGGACAGGGGGCCGTGGCTACACCTTC. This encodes CASSFRSGTGGRGYTF. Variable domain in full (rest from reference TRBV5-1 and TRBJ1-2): KAGVTQTPRYLIKTRGQQVTLSCSPISGHRSVSWYQQTPGQGLQFLFEYFSETQRNKGNFPGRFSGRQFSNSRSEMNVSTLELGDSALYLCASSFRSGTGGRGYTFGSGTRLTVV.

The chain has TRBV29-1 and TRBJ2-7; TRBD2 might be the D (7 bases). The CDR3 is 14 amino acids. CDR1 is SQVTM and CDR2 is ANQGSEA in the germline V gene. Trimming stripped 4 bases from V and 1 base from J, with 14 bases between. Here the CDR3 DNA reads TGCAGCGTTGTAGAGGGGGGGCTTTCCTACGAGCAGTACTTC. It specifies CSVVEGGLSYEQYF.

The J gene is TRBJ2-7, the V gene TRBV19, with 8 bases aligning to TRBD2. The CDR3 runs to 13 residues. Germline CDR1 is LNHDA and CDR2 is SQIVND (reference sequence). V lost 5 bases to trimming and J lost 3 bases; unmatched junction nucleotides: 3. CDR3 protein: CASSPSGGYEQYF. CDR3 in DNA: TGTGCCAGTAGTCCGAGCGGGGGCTACGAGCAGTACTTC. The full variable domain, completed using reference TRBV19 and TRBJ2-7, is DGGITQSPKYLFRKEGQNVTLSCEQNLNHDAMYWYRQDPGQGLRLIYYSQIVNDFQKGDIAEGYSVSREKKESFPLTVTSAQKNPTAFYLCASSPSGGYEQYFGPGTRLTVT.

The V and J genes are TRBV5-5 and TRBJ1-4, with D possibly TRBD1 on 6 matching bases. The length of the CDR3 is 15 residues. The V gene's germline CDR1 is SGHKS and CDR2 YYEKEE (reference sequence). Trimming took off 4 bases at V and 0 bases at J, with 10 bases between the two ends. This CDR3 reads CASSLGTSTNEKLFF. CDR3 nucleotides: TGTGCCAGCAGCCTTGGGACATCAACTAATGAAAAACTGTTTTTT.